This T cell receptor beta chain was sequenced for a study of tumor-infiltrating lymphocytes in primary liver carcinoma. Overall study findings and caveats: Tumors had a top-250-clone fraction that was significantly higher than blood (p = 0.039).

Synthesis of TCR beta cDNA was carried out from about 540 ng total RNA with a constant-region primer. Libraries for TCR beta were built through three nested multiplex PCR rounds, which together made up a slightly modified ARM-PCR procedure. It was with TRBV1-TRBV30 forward primers and a C-beta reverse primer that the first two PCR rounds were run, at around 11 cycles each. TCRdb used MiXCR to reprocess the multiplex PCR reads, holding one entry per CDR3 protein. The sample yields 330,000 or so distinct CDR3 sequences, about 61% seen once. This clonotype was observed a single time. Antigen unknown. Compared with germline, one end of the junction differs, possibly owing to a read error. CDR3 size: 15 residues. The authors took blood RNA from unsorted whole blood and also extracted germline DNA.

The chain couples TRBV12-3 or TRBV12-4 to TRBJ1-4; the match to TRBD1 covers 8 bases. This clonotype was sampled from a man aged 35-49 years with primary liver carcinoma and hepatitis B virus infection. The sample comprised peripheral blood. The CDR3 DNA reads as TGCGCCAGCAGATTTAGACAGGGGATCAATGGAAAACTGTTTTTT. This encodes CASRFRQGINGKLFF.